This TCR beta chain was sequenced during a study of somatic mutations in cytotoxic T cells in rheumatoid arthritis. Findings and limits, study-wide: Any difference in CD8+ T-cell clonality between patients who had rheumatoid arthritis and healthy controls who were age-matched was not statistically significant. A largest CD8+ clone above 20% of CD8+ cells occurred in about an eighth of the 65 patients.

As to this clone: Its target is not known.

How the authors handled the data: Published virus-specific TCRB sequences matched only a few of the patient CD8+ clones exceeding 1%. Clones were read by immunoSEQ multiplex PCR, and TCRdb kept only the in-frame ones, dropping some. V and J calls and clone size are as listed in that table; D and trimming were resolved from the DNA. The sample contains roughly 9,800 clones, just over 90% of which appear only once. The sequence derives from a young woman with rheumatoid arthritis. Sample: CD8+ T cells sorted from blood.

CDR3: CAFLSDRVEQYF. CDR3 nucleotide sequence: TGTGCCTTCCTCTCGGACAGGGTCGAGCAGTACTTC. The chain links TRBV30 to TRBJ2-7; 8 bases line up with TRBD1. Germline loops: CDR1 GTSNPN, CDR2 SVGIG (reference sequence). The CDR3 contains 12 residues. With V trimmed by 7 bases and J by 6 bases, 8 bases remained unmatched.